The rows below give T cell receptor beta chains drawn from one sample of a study of Ad26.COV2.S vaccination and SARS-CoV-2 variants. Data came from immunoSEQ multiplex PCR; TCRdb stores just in-frame clones and leaves some out. The sample has about 350,000 clones, roughly nine tenths seen once; the top ten hold around 6.6%. Material: peripheral blood, obtained in a trial of Ad26.COV2.S vaccine versus placebo. The receptor source for this set is a person between 18 and 65 years old who received the Ad26.COV2.S COVID-19 vaccine or a placebo. Both conserved end residues are part of each CDR3. Each record gives: V gene, J gene, CDR3 protein.

V: TRBV9; J: TRBJ2-5; CDR3: CASSPDPGAEETQYF
V: TRBV9; J: TRBJ1-6; CDR3: CASSVLGTVDSPLHF
V: TRBV5-4; J: TRBJ1-1; CDR3: CASSLGTGGPGAFF
V: TRBV15; J: TRBJ1-5; CDR3: CATPSEPGHYSNQPQHF
V: TRBV7-2; J: TRBJ1-2; CDR3: CASSLAPGSTGKGYTF
V: TRBV9; J: TRBJ1-1; CDR3: CASSVGPGGNTEAFF
V: TRBV7-8; J: TRBJ1-5; CDR3: CASSLAGYGNQPQHF
V: TRBV9; J: TRBJ2-2; CDR3: CASSVNSPTGELFF
V: TRBV7-3; J: TRBJ1-1; CDR3: CASSPSGHMGAFF
V: TRBV27; J: TRBJ2-2; CDR3: CASSLQGVQYTGELFF
V: TRBV5-1; J: TRBJ2-3; CDR3: CASSLAKGGSTDTQYF
V: TRBV6-4; J: TRBJ2-2; CDR3: CASSGGRGNTGELFF
V: TRBV6-4; J: TRBJ1-6; CDR3: CASAVGGGGGSPLHF
V: TRBV5-1; J: TRBJ2-3; CDR3: CASSLRPLEAQYF
V: TRBV2; J: TRBJ1-3; CDR3: CASRAPPKQGTYLLGNTIYF
V: TRBV6-6; J: TRBJ2-7; CDR3: CASTYPDRDGYEQYF
V: TRBV11-3; J: TRBJ1-1; CDR3: CASSSGISWDTEAFF
V: TRBV9; J: TRBJ1-3; CDR3: CASSVVGLEGTAGNTIYF
V: TRBV19; J: TRBJ2-7; CDR3: CASGTANNNEQYF
V: TRBV19; J: TRBJ2-2; CDR3: CASRGLADHTGELFF
V: TRBV27; J: TRBJ2-1; CDR3: CASSTAGRGNEQFF
V: TRBV19; J: TRBJ2-3; CDR3: CASCDPDGKTDTQYF
V: TRBV4-1; J: TRBJ2-1; CDR3: CASSQDGTSGGASYNEQFF
V: TRBV5-6; J: TRBJ2-2; CDR3: CASISSQVANTGELFF
V: TRBV5-6; J: TRBJ1-4; CDR3: CASSDKTTTNEKLFF
V: TRBV12-3/TRBV12-4; J: TRBJ1-5; CDR3: CASGNQPQHF
V: TRBV18; J: TRBJ1-5; CDR3: CASSPPGTGGNQPQHF
V: TRBV20-1; J: TRBJ1-5; CDR3: CSASSRESRQPQHF
V: TRBV19; J: TRBJ2-2; CDR3: CASRGGGHPGAGELFF
V: TRBV5-5; J: TRBJ2-5; CDR3: CASSYSHNGERETQYF
V: TRBV6-5; J: TRBJ1-2; CDR3: CATRGVYGYTF
V: TRBV19; J: TRBJ2-5; CDR3: CASSIRRDSRVSETQYF
V: TRBV5-6; J: TRBJ1-1; CDR3: CASSLRTQLNTEAFF
V: TRBV7-9; J: TRBJ1-1; CDR3: CASSLEGGGTEAFF
V: TRBV7-9; J: TRBJ2-2; CDR3: CASSYTSGDTGELFF
V: TRBV12-3/TRBV12-4; J: TRBJ1-1; CDR3: CASTSFVNTEAFF
V: TRBV2; J: TRBJ2-1; CDR3: CASTPVRDNEQFF
V: TRBV11-2; J: TRBJ2-1; CDR3: CASSLEGLAAYNEQFF
V: TRBV5-4; J: TRBJ2-1; CDR3: CASSLRSGLSYNEQFF
V: TRBV14; J: TRBJ1-2; CDR3: CASSLLGGTPYGYTF
V: TRBV7-2; J: TRBJ2-1; CDR3: CASSYGLAGHNEQFF
V: TRBV19; J: TRBJ2-7; CDR3: CASIGQGTYEQYF
V: TRBV27; J: TRBJ1-5; CDR3: CASSLSGNQPQHF
V: TRBV4-1; J: TRBJ1-2; CDR3: CASSQEIYGYTF
V: TRBV19; J: TRBJ2-3; CDR3: CASSIGLRTDTQYF
V: TRBV18; J: TRBJ2-5; CDR3: CASSPRGQETQYF
V: TRBV6-6; J: TRBJ2-1; CDR3: CASSYATHNEQFF
V: TRBV9; J: TRBJ2-3; CDR3: CASTLGGQMITDTQYF